This entry features one T cell receptor (beta chain) sequence. One end of the junction does not line up with germline, which may come from a read error. Germline V gene sequence: CDR1 SSHAT, CDR2 FNYEAQ (reference sequence). This CDR3 is 16 amino acids long. The table came from immunoSEQ multiplex PCR; TCRdb's copy has only in-frame clones and leaves some out. The repertoire holds 330,000 or so clones, with roughly 90% as singletons. Clinical history as reported by participants underpinned cohort assignment. This sample is drawn from a study of blood T cell repertoires in COVID-19. Across the study: The origin of the acute and convalescent COVID-19 samples was the United States, Italy and Spain.

The V and J genes are TRBV7-7 and TRBJ2-1; D uncertain. Sequencing was carried out using PBMCs or T cells enriched from blood (not recorded which). The TCR originated in a woman aged 25 to 39 who had recovered from COVID-19. The CDR3 bases are TGTGCTAGCAGCCCAAACGACATGTCTTCCTACAATGAGCAGTTCTTC. Protein product: CASSPNDMSSYNEQFF.